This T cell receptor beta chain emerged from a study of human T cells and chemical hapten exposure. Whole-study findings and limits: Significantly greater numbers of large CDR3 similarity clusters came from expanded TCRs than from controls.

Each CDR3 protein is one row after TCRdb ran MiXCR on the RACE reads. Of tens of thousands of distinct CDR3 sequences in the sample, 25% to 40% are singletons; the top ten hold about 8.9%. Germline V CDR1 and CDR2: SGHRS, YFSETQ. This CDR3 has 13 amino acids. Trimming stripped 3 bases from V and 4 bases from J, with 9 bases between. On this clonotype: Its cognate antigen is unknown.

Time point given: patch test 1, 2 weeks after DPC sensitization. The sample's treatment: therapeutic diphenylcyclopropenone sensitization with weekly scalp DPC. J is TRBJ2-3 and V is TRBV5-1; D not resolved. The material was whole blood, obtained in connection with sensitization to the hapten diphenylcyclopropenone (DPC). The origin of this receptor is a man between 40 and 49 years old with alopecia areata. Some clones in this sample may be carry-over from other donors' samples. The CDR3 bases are TGCGCCAGCAGCTCCCAGACCGCAGATACGCAGTATTTT. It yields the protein CASSSQTADTQYF.